Described below is a single T cell receptor beta chain sequence and its context. This sample is drawn from a study of blood T cell repertoires in COVID-19. Overall study context: The United States, Italy and Spain supplied acute and convalescent COVID-19 samples. From T cells, B-cell-depleted T cells, or PBMCs came the material, which was cDNA or gDNA.

The CDR3 contains 13 residues. V lost 5 bases and J lost 3, with 11 bases in between. Germline-derived CDR1 and CDR2 are SEHNR and FQNEAQ (reference sequence). Original handling: Reference gene primer amplification in the assay estimated nucleated cell counts. Assay: immunoSEQ multiplex PCR; the TCRdb copy retains only in-frame clones and omits some. V and J calls and clone size come straight from that table; D and trimming were deduced from the DNA. The repertoire includes around 300,000 clones, approximately 83% of them detected once, and less than 2.5% sits in the top ten. Specimen: peripheral blood. The sequence derives from a woman under 40 who had recovered from COVID-19. The chain has TRBV7-9 and TRBJ2-7; D possibly corresponds to TRBD1 (5 bases). Written as DNA, the CDR3 is TGTGCCAGCAGCCCTCAGGGTAACTACGAGCAGTACTTC. Translating it yields CASSPQGNYEQYF.